This TCR beta chain was sequenced during a study of blood T cell repertoires in COVID-19. Whole-study context: From the United States, Italy and Spain came samples of acute and convalescent COVID-19. In each case, the material was cDNA or gDNA derived from T cells, B-cell-depleted T cells, or PBMCs.

Original handling: From reference gene primer amplification, estimates of nucleated cell counts were derived. Sequencing used immunoSEQ multiplex PCR; TCRdb keeps in-frame clones, though not all of them. V and J calls and clone size are given by that table; D and trimming were obtained from the DNA. The table lists 150,000 to 200,000 clones, 88% of them singletons. Germline loops: CDR1 SGHNT, CDR2 YENEEA. Trimming cost V 6 bases and J 2 bases; bases outside gene matches: 4. The CDR3 extends over 14 amino acids. This TCR came from a middle-aged man with active or convalescent COVID-19. Sequenced: peripheral blood. This chain uses TRBV11-3 with TRBJ1-1, with 9 positions matching TRBD1. Written as DNA, the CDR3 is TGTGCCAGCAGACCGGGACAGGGTAACACTGAAGCTTTCTTT. Protein: CASRPGQGNTEAFF.